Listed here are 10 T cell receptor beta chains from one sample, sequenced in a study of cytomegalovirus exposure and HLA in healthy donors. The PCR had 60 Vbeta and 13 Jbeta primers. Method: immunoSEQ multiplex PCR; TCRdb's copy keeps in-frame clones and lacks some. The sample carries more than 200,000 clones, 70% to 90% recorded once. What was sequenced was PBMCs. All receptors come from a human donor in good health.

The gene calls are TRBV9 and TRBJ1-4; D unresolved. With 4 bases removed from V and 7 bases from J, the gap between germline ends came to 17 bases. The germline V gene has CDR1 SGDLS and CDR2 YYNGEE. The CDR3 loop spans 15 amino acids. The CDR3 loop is CASSMATGTSEKLFF. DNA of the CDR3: TGTGCCAGCAGCATGGCGACGGGTACCAGTGAAAAACTGTTTTTT.

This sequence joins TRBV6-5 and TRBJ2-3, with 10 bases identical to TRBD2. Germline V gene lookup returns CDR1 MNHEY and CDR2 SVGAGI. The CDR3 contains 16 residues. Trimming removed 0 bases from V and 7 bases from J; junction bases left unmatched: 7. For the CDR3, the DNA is TGTGCCAGCAGTTACTCGAAGGCTAGCGGGAGACATACGCAGTATTTT. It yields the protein CASSYSKASGRHTQYF.

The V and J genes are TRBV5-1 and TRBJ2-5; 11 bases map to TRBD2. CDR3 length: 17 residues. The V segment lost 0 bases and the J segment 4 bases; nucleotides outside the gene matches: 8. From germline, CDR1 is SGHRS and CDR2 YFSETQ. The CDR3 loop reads CASSLAPELAGVETQYF. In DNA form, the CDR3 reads TGCGCCAGCAGCTTGGCCCCTGAACTAGCGGGAGTAGAGACCCAGTACTTC.

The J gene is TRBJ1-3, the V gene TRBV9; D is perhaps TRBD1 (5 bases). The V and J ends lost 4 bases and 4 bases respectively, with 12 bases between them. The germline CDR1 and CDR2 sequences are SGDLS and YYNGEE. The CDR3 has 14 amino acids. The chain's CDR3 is CASSTPGGGNTIYF. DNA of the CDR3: TGTGCCAGCAGCACCCCCGGGGGAGGAAACACCATATATTTT.

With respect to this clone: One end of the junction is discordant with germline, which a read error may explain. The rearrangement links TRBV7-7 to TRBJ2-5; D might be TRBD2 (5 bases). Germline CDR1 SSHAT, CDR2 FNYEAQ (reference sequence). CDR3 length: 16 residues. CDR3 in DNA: TGTGCTAGCAGCTTAGCCCCCCCGGCTAGCAGGGAGACCCAGTACTTC. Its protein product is CASSLAPPASRETQYF.

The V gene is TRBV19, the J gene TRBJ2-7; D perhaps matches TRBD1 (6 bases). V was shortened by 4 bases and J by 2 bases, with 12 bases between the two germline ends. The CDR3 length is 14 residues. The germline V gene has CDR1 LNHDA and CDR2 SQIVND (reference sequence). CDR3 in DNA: TGTGCCAGTAGTAAAGGGACACCCACCTACGAGCAGTACTTC. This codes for CASSKGTPTYEQYF.

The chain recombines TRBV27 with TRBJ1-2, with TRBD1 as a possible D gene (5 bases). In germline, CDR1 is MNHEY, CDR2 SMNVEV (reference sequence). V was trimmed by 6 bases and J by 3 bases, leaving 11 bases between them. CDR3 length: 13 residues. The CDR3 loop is CASRTAGDYGYTF. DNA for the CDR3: TGTGCCAGCAGGACGGCGGGGGACTATGGCTACACCTTC.

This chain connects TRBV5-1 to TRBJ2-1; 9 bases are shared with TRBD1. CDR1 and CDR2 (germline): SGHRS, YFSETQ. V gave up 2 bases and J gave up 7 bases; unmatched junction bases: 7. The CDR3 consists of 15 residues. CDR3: CASSFFGTGFNEQFF. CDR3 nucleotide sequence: TGCGCCAGCAGCTTTTTCGGGACAGGGTTTAATGAGCAGTTCTTC.

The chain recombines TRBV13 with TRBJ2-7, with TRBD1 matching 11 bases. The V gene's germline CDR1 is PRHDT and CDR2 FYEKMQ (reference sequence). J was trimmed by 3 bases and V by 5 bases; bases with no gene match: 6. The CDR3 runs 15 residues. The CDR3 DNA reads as TGTGCCAGCAGCCCCCCGGGACAGGGGGTCTACGAGCAGTACTTC. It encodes CASSPPGQGVYEQYF.

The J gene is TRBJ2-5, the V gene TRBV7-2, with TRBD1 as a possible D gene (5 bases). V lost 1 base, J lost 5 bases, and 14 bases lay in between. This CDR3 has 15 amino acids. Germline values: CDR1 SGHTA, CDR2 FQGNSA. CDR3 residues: CASSLEVQGWETQYF. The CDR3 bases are TGTGCCAGCAGCTTAGAGGTCCAGGGATGGGAGACCCAGTACTTC.